These 17 T cell receptor beta chains were sequenced from one sample in a study of CD8 T cells in ankylosing spondylitis. MiXCR was run by TCRdb on the 5' RACE reads, yielding one entry per CDR3 protein. Here the sample spans about 260,000 distinct CDR3 sequences, 20% being singletons. The sample consisted of blood, either unsorted or a sorted T cell fraction (not recorded which). These TCRs come from a male donor with ankylosing spondylitis or in good health (not recorded which).

This clonotype has more than one count but fewer than ten. The chain employs TRBV10-3 and TRBJ1-5; the D is unclear. CDR1 is ENHRY and CDR2 is SYGVKD in the germline V gene. The germline V and J ends were trimmed by 0 bases and 2 bases, with 14 bases remaining between them. This CDR3 has 17 amino acids. The DNA of the CDR3 is TGTGCCATCAGTGAGTCCTTTCTTGATTGGGGCAATCAGCCCCAGCATTTT. It translates to CAISESFLDWGNQPQHF.

With respect to this clonotype: A much larger clone lies one base from this, so it may be a read error. This chain uses TRBV9 with TRBJ2-2; TRBD1 matches 10 bases. The CDR3 loop spans 14 amino acids. From germline, CDR1 is SGDLS and CDR2 YYNGEE. This CDR3 is CTSSRDRGTGELFF. CDR3 sequence (DNA): TGTACCAGCAGCCGGGACAGGGGTACCGGGGAGCTGTTTTTT.

This clonotype was observed a handful of times. The gene calls are TRBV20-1 and TRBJ2-7, with TRBD1 matching over 7 bases. CDR3 length: 13 amino acids. Germline V gives CDR1 DFQATT, CDR2 SNEGSKA (reference sequence). V trimming: 3 bases; J trimming: 3 bases; junction bases outside the gene matches: 5. CDR3 nucleotides: TGCAGTGCTAGCGACAGGGTGAACTACGAGCAGTACGTC. Protein: CSASDRVNYEQYV.

The V gene is TRBV5-1, the J gene TRBJ2-2, with D perhaps being TRBD1 or TRBD2 (5 bases each). CDR1 is SGHRS, CDR2 YFSETQ, per germline. Deletions cut 4 bases from V and 2 bases from J, with 12 bases between. This CDR3 comprises 15 residues. The CDR3 coding sequence is TGCGCCAGCAGCCCCTGGGGGACCAACACCGGGGAGCTGTTTTTT. As protein: CASSPWGTNTGELFF.

The chain joins TRBV11-2 to TRBJ2-5; possible D gene TRBD2, 5 bases. Trimming pared 1 base from V and 7 bases from J, leaving 10 bases between. CDR1 and CDR2 from the germline V gene are SGHAT and FQNNGV. This CDR3 is built from 13 residues. CDR3 sequence: CASSLAFGVTQYF. The CDR3 DNA is TGTGCCAGCAGCTTAGCGTTCGGGGTGACCCAGTACTTC.

The chain carries TRBV27 and TRBJ2-1; tentative D call: TRBD2 (5 bases). This CDR3 has 12 residues. Looked up from germline, CDR1 is MNHEY and CDR2 is SMNVEV (reference sequence). The germline V and J ends were trimmed by 6 bases and 7 bases, with 10 bases remaining between them. CDR3 sequence reads: CASSDGVNEQFF. The CDR3, as DNA: TGTGCCAGCAGCGACGGGGTGAATGAGCAGTTCTTC.

This clonotype was counted ten times or more. V usage is TRBV12-3 or TRBV12-4 and J usage is TRBJ2-2; 9 nucleotides line up with TRBD1. J lost 7 bases, V lost 7 bases, and 7 bases had no gene match. This CDR3 has 14 amino acids. The CDR3 protein is CASNQQGASGELFF. The CDR3 coding sequence is TGTGCCAGCAATCAACAGGGGGCTAGCGGGGAGCTGTTTTTT.

This clonotype was counted between two and nine times. The CDR3 is CSASDLPGETQYF. The CDR3, as DNA: TGCAGTGCTAGTGACTTACCCGGGGAGACCCAGTACTTC. This chain links TRBV20-1 with TRBJ2-5; D gene unclear. Germline loops: CDR1 DFQATT, CDR2 SNEGSKA (reference sequence). The CDR3 contains 13 residues. V was cut by 3 bases and J by 5 bases, with 13 bases left in between.

The genes are TRBV20-1 and TRBJ2-2; TRBD2 matches at 13 bases. V trimming: 0 bases; J trimming: 5 bases; junction bases outside the gene matches: 6. CDR3 length: 17 residues. Germline assignment: CDR1 DFQATT and CDR2 SNEGSKA (reference sequence). CDR3 coding DNA: TGCAGTGCTAGAGATGGACTAGCGGGAGAGATGACCGGGGAGCTGTTTTTT. Its translation: CSARDGLAGEMTGELFF.

The gene calls are TRBV6-5 and TRBJ2-3, with TRBD1 identical over 9 bases. Unmatched junction bases numbered 3, after V lost 2 bases and J lost 3 bases. Germline V gene sequence: CDR1 MNHEY, CDR2 SVGAGI. The length of the CDR3 is 15 residues. CDR3 DNA sequence: TGTGCCAGCAGTTACGGGGGGACAGGGACAGATACGCAGTATTTT. Translated: CASSYGGTGTDTQYF.

Points on this clonotype: The junction does not match germline at one end; this may be a read error. The J gene is TRBJ1-1, the V gene TRBV12-3 or TRBV12-4; unclear D gene. This CDR3 comprises 18 residues. CDR3 nucleotides: TGTACCAGCAGTTTCGTTGGGGAGCGGAGGAGAAAAAGCACTGAAGCTTTCTTT. Translated, it gives CTSSFVGERRRKSTEAFF.

The chain has TRBV12-3 or TRBV12-4 and TRBJ2-2; no firm D call. The CDR3 has 15 amino acids. V lost 5 bases, J lost 4 bases, and 14 bases lay in between. Written as DNA, the CDR3 is TGTGCCAGCAGTCCGATTAATTTTGTCACCGGGGAGCTGTTTTTT. Translated: CASSPINFVTGELFF.

The chain recombines TRBV25-1 with TRBJ1-6; TRBD1 is a possible D gene (5 bases). V lost 8 bases to trimming and J lost 11 bases, with 13 bases between them. Per germline, CDR1 MGHDK and CDR2 SYGVNS. This CDR3 has 12 residues. CDR3 sequence reads: CASRDGLTPLHF. CDR3 nucleotides: TGTGCCAGCCGGGACGGTCTCACACCCCTCCACTTT. The whole variable domain, filled in from reference TRBV25-1 and TRBJ1-6, reads EADIYQTPRYLVIGTGKKITLECSQTMGHDKMYWYQQDPGMELHLIHYSYGVNSTEKGDLSSESTVSRIRTEHFPLTLESARPSHTSQYLCASRDGLTPLHFGNGTRLTVT.

This clonotype was seen only a few times. The rearrangement joins TRBV20-1 to TRBJ2-5, with D maybe TRBD1 (6 bases). From germline, CDR1 is DFQATT and CDR2 SNEGSKA (reference sequence). Trimming removed 3 bases at V and 5 bases at J, with 19 bases between. This CDR3 has 15 amino acids. The CDR3 loop is CSARSEQGFTETQYF. The CDR3 DNA reads TGCAGTGCTAGGTCGGAACAGGGTTTTACGGAGACCCAGTACTTC.

This clonotype has just a few counts. This chain's CDR3 is CASSFSGTQSTDTQYF. The CDR3, as DNA: TGCGCCAGCAGCTTTTCCGGGACACAGAGCACAGATACGCAGTATTTT. The chain has TRBV5-1 and TRBJ2-3; maybe TRBD1 (6 bases). In germline, CDR1 is SGHRS, CDR2 YFSETQ. This CDR3 comprises 16 residues. The ends were cut back, 2 bases at V and 0 bases at J, with 13 bases in the middle. The variable domain in full, with the rest retrieved from reference TRBV5-1 and TRBJ2-3, is KAGVTQTPRYLIKTRGQQVTLSCSPISGHRSVSWYQQTPGQGLQFLFEYFSETQRNKGNFPGRFSGRQFSNSRSEMNVSTLELGDSALYLCASSFSGTQSTDTQYFGPGTRLTVL.

Only a few counts were recorded for this clonotype. This sequence joins TRBV6-5 and TRBJ1-2; D remains unclear. V lost 0 bases to trimming and J lost 4 bases, with 9 bases between them. Germline CDR1 reads MNHEY; CDR2 reads SVGAGI. This CDR3 has 14 amino acids. The CDR3 loop is CASSYSSAGYGYTF. CDR3 DNA: TGTGCCAGCAGTTACTCCTCGGCGGGCTATGGCTACACCTTC.

The sample holds a few counts of this clonotype. The chain recombines TRBV6-1 with TRBJ2-7; perhaps TRBD2 as D (6 bases). Trimming stripped 6 bases from V and 3 bases from J, with 15 bases between. This CDR3 region has 14 residues. Germline CDR1 reads MNHNS; CDR2 reads SASEGT. CDR3 sequence reads: CASRETRAIYEQYV. The CDR3 coding sequence is TGTGCCAGCAGGGAGACTAGGGCGATCTACGAGCAGTACGTC.